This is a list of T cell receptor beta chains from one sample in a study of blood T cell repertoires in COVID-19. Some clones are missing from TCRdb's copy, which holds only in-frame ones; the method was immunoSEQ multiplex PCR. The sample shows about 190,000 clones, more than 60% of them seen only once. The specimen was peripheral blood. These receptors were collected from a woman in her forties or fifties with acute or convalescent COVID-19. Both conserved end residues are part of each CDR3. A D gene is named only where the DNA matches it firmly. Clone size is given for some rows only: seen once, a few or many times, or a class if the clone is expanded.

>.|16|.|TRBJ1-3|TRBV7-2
TGTGCCAGCAGCCCCGATCGGGACATCGCTGGAAACACCATATATTTT
CASSPDRDIAGNTIYF
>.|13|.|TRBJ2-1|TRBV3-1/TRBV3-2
TGTGCCAGCAGCCAAGATCGGGTCCATGAGCAGTTCTTC
CASSQDRVHEQFF
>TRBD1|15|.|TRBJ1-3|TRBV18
TGTGCCAGCTCACAACGCGACAGGGCTGGAAACACCATATATTTT
CASSQRDRAGNTIYF
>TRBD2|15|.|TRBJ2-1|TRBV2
TGTGCCAGCAGGACGCCCTCGCGGGAGGGCAATGAGCAGTTCTTC
CASRTPSREGNEQFF
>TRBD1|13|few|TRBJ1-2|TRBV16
TGTGCCAGCACCCGGGACAGGGGCTATGGCTACACCTTC
CASTRDRGYGYTF
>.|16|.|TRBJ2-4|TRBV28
TGTGCCAGCAGTTTTTTCGGGGATATAGCCAAAAACATTCAGTACTTC
CASSFFGDIAKNIQYF
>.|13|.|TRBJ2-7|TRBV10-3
TGTGCCATCAAAAAAAATAGCGAACACGAGCAGTACTTC
CAIKKNSEHEQYF
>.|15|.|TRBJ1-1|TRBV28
TGTGCCAGCAGTTTGGAGTCACAATTTTGGACTGAAGCTTTCTTT
CASSLESQFWTEAFF
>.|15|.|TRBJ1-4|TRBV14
TGTGCCAGCAGCCCCCAACGGGGGATTCGTGAAAAACTGTTTTTT
CASSPQRGIREKLFF
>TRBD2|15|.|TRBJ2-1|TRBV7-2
TGTGCCAGCACCCGCGGCGGGGGGGGTCGAAATGAGCAGTTCTTC
CASTRGGGGRNEQFF
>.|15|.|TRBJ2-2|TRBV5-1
TGCGCCAGCAGCTTGGACAGTAGGAACACCGGGGAGCTGTTTTTT
CASSLDSRNTGELFF
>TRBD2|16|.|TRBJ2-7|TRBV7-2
TGTGCCAGCAGCTTATATGGGACTAGCGGCTCCTACGAGCAGTACTTC
CASSLYGTSGSYEQYF
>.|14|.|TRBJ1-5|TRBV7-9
TGTGCCAGCAGCTTTAGGACAGTCAATCAGCCCCAGCATTTT
CASSFRTVNQPQHF
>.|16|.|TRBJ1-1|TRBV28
TGTGCCAGCAGTTTTGGGGGCGGATTTTCGAACACTGAAGCTTTCTTT
CASSFGGGFSNTEAFF
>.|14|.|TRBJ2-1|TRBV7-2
TGTGCCAGCAGCTTAGCGGGACTTCCACCCCAGCAGTTCTTC
CASSLAGLPPQQFF
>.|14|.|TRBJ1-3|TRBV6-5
TGTGCCAGCACCCAACGAGGGTCAGGAAACACCATATATTTT
CASTQRGSGNTIYF
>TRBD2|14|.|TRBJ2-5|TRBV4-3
TGCGCCAGCAGCCAAGGACTAGCGATAGAGACCCAGTACTTC
CASSQGLAIETQYF
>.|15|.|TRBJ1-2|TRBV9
TGTGCCAGCAGCGTAGAAGACGGACTAAACTATGGCTACACCTTC
CASSVEDGLNYGYTF
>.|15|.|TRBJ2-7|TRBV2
TGTGCCAGCAGGCCAGGGGCGGGAGAAGGTTACGAGCAGTACTTC
CASRPGAGEGYEQYF
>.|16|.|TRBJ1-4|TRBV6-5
TGTGCCAGCAGTTACTTCGCCGGGTCCAATAATGAAAAACTGTTTTTT
CASSYFAGSNNEKLFF
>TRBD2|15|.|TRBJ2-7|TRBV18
TGTGCCAGCTCACCATTAACGGGAGGGCCTTACGAGCAGTACTTC
CASSPLTGGPYEQYF
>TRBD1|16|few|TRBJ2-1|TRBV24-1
TGTGCCACCAGTGACCCGGGACAGGGGAGAGGTAATGAGCAGTTCTTC
CATSDPGQGRGNEQFF
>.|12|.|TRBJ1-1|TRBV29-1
TGCAGCGTTGAAGACACAGGCACTGAAGCTTTCTTT
CSVEDTGTEAFF
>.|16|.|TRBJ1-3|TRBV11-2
TGTGCCAGCAGCTTAGATCTGGGGGCCTCTGGAAACACCATATATTTT
CASSLDLGASGNTIYF
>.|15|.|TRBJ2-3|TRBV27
TGTGCCAGCAGTACCTTGCGTCTGAGCACAGATACGCAGTATTTT
CASSTLRLSTDTQYF
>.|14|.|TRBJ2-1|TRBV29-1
TGCAGCGTTGAGGGCTTTAGCTCCTACAATGAGCAGTTCTTC
CSVEGFSSYNEQFF
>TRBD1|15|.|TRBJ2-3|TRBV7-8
TGTGCCAGCAGCTCCGGACAGGGCCGCACAGATACGCAGTATTTT
CASSSGQGRTDTQYF
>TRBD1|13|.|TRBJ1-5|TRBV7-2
TGTGCCAGCAGCCCCGACAGGGCTCAGCCCCAGCATTTT
CASSPDRAQPQHF
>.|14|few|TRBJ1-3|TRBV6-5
TGTGCCAGCACCGCCCGGGGGGCCGGAAACACCATATATTTT
CASTARGAGNTIYF
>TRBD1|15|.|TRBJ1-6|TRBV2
TGTGCCAGCCAAACAGGGGTTCGTGATAATTCACCCCTCCACTTT
CASQTGVRDNSPLHF
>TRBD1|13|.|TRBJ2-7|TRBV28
TGTGCCAGCAGTTTATGGACAGGGGCCGAGCAGTACTTC
CASSLWTGAEQYF
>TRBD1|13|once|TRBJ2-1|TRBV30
TGTGCCTGGACCAGAGACAGGGACAATGAGCAGTTCTTC
CAWTRDRDNEQFF
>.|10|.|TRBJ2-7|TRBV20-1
TGCAGTGTGGCCGCCTACGAGCAGTACTTC
CSVAAYEQYF
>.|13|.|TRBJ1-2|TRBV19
TGTGCCAGTACTATGGACAGAACGTATGGCTACACCTTC
CASTMDRTYGYTF
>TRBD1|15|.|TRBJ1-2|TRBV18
TGTGCCAGCTCACCACCGAGGGACAGCCCCTATGGCTACACCTTC
CASSPPRDSPYGYTF
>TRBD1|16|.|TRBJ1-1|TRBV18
TGTGCCAGCTCACTGGACAGGGGGCTTTTGAACACTGAAGCTTTCTTT
CASSLDRGLLNTEAFF
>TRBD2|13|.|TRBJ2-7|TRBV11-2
TGTGCCAGCAGTTTTAGCGGGAGTAGGGAGCAGTACTTC
CASSFSGSREQYF
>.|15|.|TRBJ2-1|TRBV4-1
TGCGCCAGCAGCCATGGCGGATTCGAATACAATGAGCAGTTCTTC
CASSHGGFEYNEQFF
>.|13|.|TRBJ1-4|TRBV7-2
TGTGCCAGCAGCTTAGCGCAGTCCGGGGAACTGTTTTTT
CASSLAQSGELFF
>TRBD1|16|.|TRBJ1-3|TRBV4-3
TGCGCCAGCAGCCGATTGGGACAGTTCTCTGGAAACACCATATATTTT
CASSRLGQFSGNTIYF
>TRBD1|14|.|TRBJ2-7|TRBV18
TGTGCCAGCTCCCCGCGGCAGGGGGCCTACGAGCAGTACTTC
CASSPRQGAYEQYF
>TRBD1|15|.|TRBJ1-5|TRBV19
TGTGCCAGCCAGGGACAGGGGGCCGCCGCTCAGCCCCAGCATTTT
CASQGQGAAAQPQHF
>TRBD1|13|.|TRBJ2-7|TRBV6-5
TGTGCCAGCAGGGGAGACAGGGGATACGAGCAGTACTTC
CASRGDRGYEQYF
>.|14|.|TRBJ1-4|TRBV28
TGTGCCAGCAGTCCCCGGGTCCCTCGGGAAAAACTGTTTTTT
CASSPRVPREKLFF